Given below is one T cell receptor (beta chain) in context. Its antigen remains unidentified. The table came from immunoSEQ multiplex PCR; TCRdb's copy has only in-frame clones and leaves some out. The sample has under 150,000 clones; 85% are singletons. The CDR3 loop spans 17 amino acids. The germline CDR1 and CDR2 sequences are LNHDA and SQIVND (reference sequence). V lost 5 bases to trimming and J lost 0 bases; unmatched junction nucleotides: 6. These data belong to a study of T cell responses to AZD1222 COVID-19 vaccine. Study observations and caveats: Researchers took repertoire samples only after the peak T cell response had come.

The chain is built from TRBV19 and TRBJ2-2; 10 bases agree with TRBD2. Material: peripheral blood, obtained 28 days after the second dose of the MenACWY control vaccine. This sequence originates from an adult who received the MenACWY meningococcal vaccine as a control. Here the CDR3 DNA reads TGTGCCAGTAGTGCCGGACTAGCGGTCGCGAACACCGGGGAGCTGTTTTTT. Protein: CASSAGLAVANTGELFF.